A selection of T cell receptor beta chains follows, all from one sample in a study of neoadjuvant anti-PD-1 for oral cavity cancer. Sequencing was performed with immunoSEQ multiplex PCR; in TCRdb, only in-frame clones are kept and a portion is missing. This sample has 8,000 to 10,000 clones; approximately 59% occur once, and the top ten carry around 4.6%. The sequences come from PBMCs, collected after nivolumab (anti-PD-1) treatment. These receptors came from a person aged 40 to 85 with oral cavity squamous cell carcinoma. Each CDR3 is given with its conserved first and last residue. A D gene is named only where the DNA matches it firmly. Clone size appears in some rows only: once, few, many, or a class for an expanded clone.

CASSPDWRNSYEQYF	TGTGCCAGCAGCCCCGACTGGAGGAACTCCTACGAGCAGTACTTC	-	TRBV9	TRBJ2-7	-
CASRFGFTETQYF	TGTGCCAGCAGATTCGGGTTTACAGAGACCCAGTACTTC	-	TRBV14	TRBJ2-5	few
CASSTQGARGEKLFF	TGTGCCAGCAGCACCCAGGGGGCGCGAGGTGAAAAACTGTTTTTT	TRBD1	TRBV9	TRBJ1-4	-
CASSGGQAARSTEAFF	TGTGCCAGCAGCGGAGGACAGGCGGCGCGGAGCACTGAAGCTTTCTTT	TRBD1	TRBV9	TRBJ1-1	-
CAISDLKGDTEAFF	TGTGCCATCAGTGATCTAAAAGGGGACACTGAAGCTTTCTTT	-	TRBV10-3	TRBJ1-1	-
CASSLGVARGGQETQYF	TGTGCCAGCAGCTTAGGTGTAGCACGCGGGGGTCAAGAGACCCAGTACTTC	TRBD2	TRBV7-8	TRBJ2-5	-
CASARGRENTEAFF	TGCGCCAGCGCTAGGGGCAGGGAGAACACTGAAGCTTTCTTT	-	TRBV5-1	TRBJ1-1	-
CSAGGRGTGELFF	TGCAGCGCAGGGGGCCGGGGCACCGGGGAGCTGTTTTTT	TRBD1	TRBV29-1	TRBJ2-2	few
CASSLGLGGRQETQYF	TGCGCCAGCAGCTTAGGGCTCGGGGGGCGTCAGGAGACCCAGTACTTC	-	TRBV5-1	TRBJ2-5	once
CASSLSAVRNQETQYF	TGTGCCAGCAGCCTTAGCGCGGTTAGAAATCAAGAGACCCAGTACTTC	-	TRBV6-6	TRBJ2-5	-
CASSQDRRANSPLHF	TGTGCCAGCAGCCAAGATAGGAGGGCCAATTCACCCCTCCACTTT	-	TRBV4-2	TRBJ1-6	-
CASSQVSGGDYEQYF	TGTGCCAGCAGCCAAGTTTCTGGGGGGGATTACGAGCAGTACTTC	TRBD2	TRBV4-2	TRBJ2-7	-
CASSSDGTDTQYF	TGTGCCAGCAGTTCCGACGGGACAGATACGCAGTATTTT	-	TRBV6-5	TRBJ2-3	-
CASRRGAGTGELFF	TGTGCCAGCCGGCGAGGGGCGGGAACCGGGGAGCTGTTTTTT	-	TRBV2	TRBJ2-2	-
CASSPGATGNTGELFF	TGTGCCAGCTCACCCGGGGCCACGGGGAACACCGGGGAGCTGTTTTTT	-	TRBV18	TRBJ2-2	-
CATVGTSFHEQFF	TGTGCCACCGTTGGGACTAGTTTCCATGAGCAGTTCTTC	TRBD2	TRBV6-1	TRBJ2-1	-
CASRERTGEAFF	TGTGCCAGCAGGGAACGTACGGGTGAAGCTTTCTTT	-	TRBV6-1	TRBJ1-1	few
CASRGRQGNYGYTF	TGTGCCAGCAGGGGTCGACAGGGGAACTATGGCTACACCTTC	TRBD1	TRBV2	TRBJ1-2	-
CASSLSGSRNEQFF	TGTGCCAGCAGTTTAAGCGGGAGTAGGAATGAGCAGTTCTTC	TRBD2	TRBV6-5	TRBJ2-1	-
CASSIQQGARGNSPLHF	TGTGCCAGCAGCATTCAACAGGGGGCGCGTGGTAATTCACCCCTCCACTTT	TRBD1	TRBV11-2	TRBJ1-6	few